The 23 T cell receptor beta chains below come from one sample, sequenced in a study of Tregs in tolerant kidney transplant recipients. Recipients received nonmyeloablative bone marrow transplants from related graft donors, with transient mixed chimerism. Profiled with immunoSEQ multiplex PCR; TCRdb holds only in-frame clones, not every one. The top ten hold roughly 1.7% of the sample, which has approximately 82,000 clones, under 95% seen once. The specimen was CD4+ T cells from blood (PBMCs), collected 12 months after the transplant. All receptors derive from a human patient who received a combined kidney and bone marrow transplant. Part of the T cells may come from the graft donor.

The rearrangement uses TRBV6-1 and TRBJ2-2, with 9 bases matching TRBD2. Trimming took 4 bases from V and 2 from J; bases not matched to a gene: 2. Germline V gene sequence: CDR1 MNHNS, CDR2 SASEGT. The CDR3 is made up of 15 amino acids. CDR3 amino acids: CASSGLAVNTGELFF. CDR3 DNA sequence: TGTGCCAGCAGTGGACTAGCGGTCAACACCGGGGAGCTGTTTTTT.

This chain uses TRBV19 with TRBJ2-5, with 9 bases identical to TRBD2. Trimming took 5 bases from V and 5 from J; bases not matched to a gene: 12. The CDR3 loop spans 16 amino acids. Germline-derived CDR1 and CDR2 are LNHDA and SQIVND (reference sequence). CDR3 bases: TGTGCCAGTAGTGCCCGAGGGACTAGCAGCCGGGAGACCCAGTACTTC. It is translated as CASSARGTSSRETQYF.

The chain carries TRBV23-1 and TRBJ1-2, with D possibly being TRBD1 (6 bases). TRBV23-1 is assigned to the ORF class and has an uncertain function. Trimming took 9 bases from V and 4 from J, leaving 18 bases between them. This CDR3 is built from 14 residues. The CDR3 loop is CARIRTEKIYGYTF. DNA of the CDR3: TGCGCCAGAATACGGACAGAAAAAATCTATGGCTACACCTTC.

With respect to this clone: The junction departs from germline at one end; a sequencing error may be responsible. This chain uses TRBV4-1 with TRBJ2-7; 8 nucleotides match TRBD1. From germline, CDR1 is MGHRA and CDR2 YSYEKL. CDR3 length: 16 residues. The CDR3 coding sequence is TGCGCCAGCAGCCCTCAGGAGGACAGGGACTCCTACGCGCAGTACTTC. Encoded protein: CASSPQEDRDSYAQYF.

This sequence joins TRBV7-9 and TRBJ1-1, with TRBD1 matching 8 bases. This CDR3 region has 15 residues. Germline V CDR1 and CDR2: SEHNR, FQNEAQ (reference sequence). The CDR3 loop is CAMGQGAQGNTEAFF. The CDR3 nucleotides read TGTGCTATGGGCCAGGGGGCGCAGGGGAACACTGAAGCTTTCTTT.

This rearrangement joins TRBV4-3 to TRBJ1-1; TRBD1 agrees at 7 bases. The CDR3 spans 15 residues. Germline V gene sequence: CDR1 LGHNA, CDR2 YSLEER. V gave up 4 bases and J gave up 5 bases; unmatched junction bases: 10. The CDR3 region has the DNA TGCGCCAGCAGCCCGCCGGGACAGTTACAAACTGAAGCTTTCTTT. As protein: CASSPPGQLQTEAFF.

The rearrangement uses TRBV5-1 and TRBJ2-2; D perhaps matches TRBD1 (6 bases). Trimming removed 4 bases from V and 5 bases from J, with 9 bases in between. CDR3 length: 13 residues. Germline V gene lookup returns CDR1 SGHRS and CDR2 YFSETQ. CDR3 coding DNA: TGCGCCAGCAGCGGAACAGGGACCGGGGAGCTGTTTTTT. Protein: CASSGTGTGELFF. Full variable domain (rest looked up from reference TRBV5-1 and TRBJ2-2): KAGVTQTPRYLIKTRGQQVTLSCSPISGHRSVSWYQQTPGQGLQFLFEYFSETQRNKGNFPGRFSGRQFSNSRSEMNVSTLELGDSALYLCASSGTGTGELFFGEGSRLTVL.

Concerning this clone itself: The same CDR3 is also encoded by other DNA sequences in this sample. This sequence joins TRBV11-2 and TRBJ1-6; no clear D gene. The ends were cut back, 1 base at V and 0 bases at J, with 13 bases in the middle. Germline-derived CDR1 and CDR2 are SGHAT and FQNNGV. The CDR3 contains 18 residues. CDR3 loop: CASSLGLGPSSYNSPLHF. CDR3 DNA sequence: TGTGCCAGCAGCTTAGGTCTAGGTCCGAGCTCCTATAATTCACCCCTCCACTTT.

This chain connects TRBV11-3 to TRBJ2-1; 7 bases match TRBD2. The germline V gene has CDR1 SGHNT and CDR2 YENEEA. The CDR3 totals 16 residues. The junction had 7 bases not matched to a gene; V was cut back by 1 base and J by 4 bases. The CDR3 reads CASSLGASGVYNEQFF. DNA for the CDR3: TGTGCCAGCAGCTTAGGAGCTAGCGGAGTTTACAATGAGCAGTTCTTC.

This chain connects TRBV5-1 to TRBJ1-2, with 12 bases identical to TRBD1. Per the germline V gene, CDR1 is SGHRS and CDR2 is YFSETQ. Unmatched junction bases numbered 6, after V lost 4 bases and J lost 8 bases. The CDR3 has 14 residues. DNA for the CDR3: TGCGCCAGCAGCCGGGACAGGGGGCAGATGGGCTACACCTTC. It translates to CASSRDRGQMGYTF.

This clone was found once. The chain couples TRBV6-5 to TRBJ2-7; the match to TRBD2 covers 13 bases. CDR3 length equals 15 residues. V trimming: 5 bases; J trimming: 3 bases; junction bases outside the gene matches: 4. Germline assignment: CDR1 MNHEY and CDR2 SVGAGI. The CDR3 DNA reads TGTGCCAGCAGTCCCTGGACTAGCGGGGGCTACGAGCAGTACTTC. Encoded protein: CASSPWTSGGYEQYF.

This chain connects TRBV7-8 to TRBJ2-1; 10 bases match TRBD1. V trimming: 5 bases; J trimming: 3 bases; junction bases outside the gene matches: 10. The CDR3 length is 17 residues. CDR1 and CDR2 (germline): SGHVS, FQNEAQ. CDR3 loop: CASSQRTGGAIYNEQFF. CDR3 nucleotides: TGTGCCAGCAGCCAGCGGACAGGGGGTGCTATCTACAATGAGCAGTTCTTC.

The rearrangement links TRBV23-1 to TRBJ2-7; D perhaps matches TRBD2 (6 bases). TRBV23-1 is marked as an open reading frame, function uncertain. Trimming pared 9 bases from V and 7 bases from J, leaving 22 bases between. The CDR3 is 14 residues long. The chain's CDR3 is CARKGSRGSEEQYF. Written as DNA, the CDR3 is TGCGCCAGGAAGGGGAGCCGGGGGTCAGAAGAGCAGTACTTC.

As concerns this clone: At one end the junction does not follow the germline gene, possibly because of a read error. The J gene is TRBJ2-3, the V gene TRBV19; 13 nucleotides line up with TRBD2. Looked up from germline, CDR1 is LNHDA and CDR2 is SQIVND (reference sequence). CDR3 size: 17 residues. CDR3 nucleotides: TGTGCCAGTAGTTCAAATCACTGGACTAGCGGGAGCCCTACGCGGTATTTT. This translates into CASSSNHWTSGSPTRYF.

J is TRBJ2-3 and V is TRBV5-1; D gene ambiguous. Germline V gene lookup returns CDR1 SGHRS and CDR2 YFSETQ. V was cut by 4 bases and J by 0 bases, with 12 bases left in between. CDR3 length: 15 residues. The CDR3 DNA reads TGCGCCAGCAGCGAAACCTCAACTAGCACAGATACGCAGTATTTT. It translates to CASSETSTSTDTQYF. Using reference TRBV5-1 and TRBJ2-3 for the parts outside the CDR3, the full variable domain is KAGVTQTPRYLIKTRGQQVTLSCSPISGHRSVSWYQQTPGQGLQFLFEYFSETQRNKGNFPGRFSGRQFSNSRSEMNVSTLELGDSALYLCASSETSTSTDTQYFGPGTRLTVL.

This rearrangement joins TRBV6-6 to TRBJ2-2; TRBD1 aligns across 9 bases. The CDR3 consists of 16 residues. The V gene's germline CDR1 is MNHNY and CDR2 SVGAGI (reference sequence). After removal of 10 bases from V and 7 bases from J, the junction contained 16 bases not matched to a gene. Here the CDR3 reads CATERTGVVSGGELFF. The DNA for the CDR3 is TGTGCCACGGAGAGGACAGGGGTTGTTTCTGGCGGGGAGCTGTTTTTT.

The genes are TRBV30 and TRBJ2-2, with D maybe TRBD2 (5 bases). The CDR3 spans 13 residues. The V end lost 5 bases, the J end lost 4 bases, and 11 bases lay between the germline ends. Germline V gene sequence: CDR1 GTSNPN, CDR2 SVGIG (reference sequence). Here the CDR3 DNA reads TGTGCCTGGGGGAGACTGTTCACCGGGGAGCTGTTTTTT. It specifies CAWGRLFTGELFF.

This clone was picked up one time. The CDR3 DNA reads TGCGCCAGCAGCCCAAATATACTAGCGGGGGGGCAAGATACGCAGTATTTT. Protein: CASSPNILAGGQDTQYF. The chain employs TRBV5-1 and TRBJ2-3; 13 bases map to TRBD2. The V gene's germline CDR1 is SGHRS and CDR2 YFSETQ. Trimming at V came to 4 bases and at J to 5 bases, leaving 10 bases not matched to a gene. The CDR3 loop spans 17 amino acids.

In DNA, the CDR3 is TGCGCCAGCAGCACCCTCGGGGTAGCCACCTACAATGAGCAGTTCTTC. Translating it yields CASSTLGVATYNEQFF. This chain links TRBV5-1 with TRBJ2-1; the D gene is possibly TRBD2 (5 bases). The CDR3 is made up of 16 amino acids. The germline CDR1 and CDR2 sequences are SGHRS and YFSETQ. Trimming took off 4 bases at V and 2 bases at J, with 16 bases between the two ends.

This rearrangement joins TRBV23-1 to TRBJ1-2, with a weak D call TRBD1 (6 bases). TRBV23-1 is treated as an ORF (open reading frame) with a function not yet certain. V shed 3 bases and J shed 9 bases, with 14 bases lying between them. This CDR3 spans 13 amino acids. CDR3 in DNA: TGCGCCAGCAGTCACCGGGGGGGGCGATGCTACACCTTC. It encodes CASSHRGGRCYTF.

The CDR3 reads CASSLSSLGQGGNQPQHF. The CDR3 nucleotides read TGTGCCAGCAGCTTGTCTTCTCTGGGACAGGGGGGTAATCAGCCCCAGCATTTT. This chain uses TRBV5-7 with TRBJ1-5, with TRBD1 matching over 11 bases. TRBV5-7 has ORF status, its function being uncertain. The CDR3 is 18 amino acids. V was pared by 1 base and J by 4 bases, with 10 bases of the junction left unmatched.

This chain connects TRBV9 to TRBJ1-2; 8 positions match TRBD1. The V and J ends lost 2 bases and 3 bases, in that order; junction bases with no gene match: 3. The V gene's germline CDR1 is SGDLS and CDR2 YYNGEE. The CDR3 spans 14 residues. The CDR3 bases are TGTGCCAGCAGCGTGGGACAGGCCGACTATGGCTACACCTTC. It encodes CASSVGQADYGYTF.

This sequence joins TRBV27 and TRBJ1-3; 10 nucleotides match TRBD1. The CDR3 totals 20 residues. The J segment lost 0 bases and the V segment lost 3 bases, leaving 14 bases of the junction unmatched. Germline CDR1 reads MNHEY; CDR2 reads SMNVEV (reference sequence). CDR3 protein: CASSLEGQGLHGVSGNTIYF. CDR3 nucleotide sequence: TGTGCCAGCAGTTTGGAGGGACAGGGGCTGCACGGGGTCTCTGGAAACACCATATATTTT.